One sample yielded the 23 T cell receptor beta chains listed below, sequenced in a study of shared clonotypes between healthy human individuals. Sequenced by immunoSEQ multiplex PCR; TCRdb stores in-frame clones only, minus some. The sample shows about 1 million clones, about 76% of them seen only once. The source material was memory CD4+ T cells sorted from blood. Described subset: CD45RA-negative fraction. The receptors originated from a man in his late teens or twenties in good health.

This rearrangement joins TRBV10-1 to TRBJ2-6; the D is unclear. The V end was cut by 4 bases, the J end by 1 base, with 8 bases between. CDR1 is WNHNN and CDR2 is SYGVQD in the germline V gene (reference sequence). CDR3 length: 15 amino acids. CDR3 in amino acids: CASSATGSGANVLTF. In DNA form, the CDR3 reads TGCGCCAGCAGTGCTACGGGTTCTGGGGCCAACGTCCTGACTTTC.

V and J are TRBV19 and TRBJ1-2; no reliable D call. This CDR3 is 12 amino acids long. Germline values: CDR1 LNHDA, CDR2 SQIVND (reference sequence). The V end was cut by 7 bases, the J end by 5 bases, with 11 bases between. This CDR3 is CASNDRFYGYTF. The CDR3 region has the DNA TGTGCCAGTAACGACCGGTTTTATGGCTACACCTTC.

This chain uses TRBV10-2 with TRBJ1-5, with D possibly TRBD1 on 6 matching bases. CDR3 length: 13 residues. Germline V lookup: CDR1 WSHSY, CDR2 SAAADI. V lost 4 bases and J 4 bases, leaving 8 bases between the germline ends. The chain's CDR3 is CASSVDRNQPQHF. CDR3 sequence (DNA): TGCGCCAGCAGTGTCGACAGGAATCAGCCCCAGCATTTT.

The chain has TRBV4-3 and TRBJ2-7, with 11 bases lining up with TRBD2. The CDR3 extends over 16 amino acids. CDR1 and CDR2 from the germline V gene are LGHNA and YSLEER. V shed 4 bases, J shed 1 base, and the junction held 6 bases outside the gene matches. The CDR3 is CASSPGVAGGSYEQYF. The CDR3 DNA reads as TGCGCCAGCAGCCCAGGGGTAGCGGGAGGGTCCTACGAGCAGTACTTC.

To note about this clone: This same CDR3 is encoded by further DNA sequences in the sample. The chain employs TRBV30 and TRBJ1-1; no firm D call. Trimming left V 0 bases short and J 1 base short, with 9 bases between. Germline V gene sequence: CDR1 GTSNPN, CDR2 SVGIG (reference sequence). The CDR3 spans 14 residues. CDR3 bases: TGTGCCTGGAGTGTAAGTGGAGGGAACACTGAAGCTTTCTTT. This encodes CAWSVSGGNTEAFF.

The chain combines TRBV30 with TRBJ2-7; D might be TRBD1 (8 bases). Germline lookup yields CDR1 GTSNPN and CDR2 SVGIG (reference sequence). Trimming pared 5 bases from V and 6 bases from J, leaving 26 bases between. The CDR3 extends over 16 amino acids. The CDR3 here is CAWGQGQEGGKSEQYF. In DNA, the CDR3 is TGTGCCTGGGGCCAGGGACAGGAGGGGGGGAAGAGCGAGCAGTACTTC.

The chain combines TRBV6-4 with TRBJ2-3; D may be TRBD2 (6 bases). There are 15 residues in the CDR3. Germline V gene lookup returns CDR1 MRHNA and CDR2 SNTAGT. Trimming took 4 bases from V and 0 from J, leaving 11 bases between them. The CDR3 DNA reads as TGTGCCAGCAGTGTCTCCGGGACTAGCACAGATACGCAGTATTTT. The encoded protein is CASSVSGTSTDTQYF.

The CDR3 loop is CASSPRTGPNSGNTIYF. As DNA, the CDR3 is TGTGCCAGCAGCCCTCGGACAGGACCAAACTCTGGAAACACCATATATTTT. The chain is built from TRBV7-9 and TRBJ1-3; 7 bases are shared with TRBD1. This CDR3 region has 17 residues. Germline CDR1 SEHNR, CDR2 FQNEAQ (reference sequence). Germline trimming cut 5 bases from V and 0 bases from J; bases unmatched to any gene: 10.

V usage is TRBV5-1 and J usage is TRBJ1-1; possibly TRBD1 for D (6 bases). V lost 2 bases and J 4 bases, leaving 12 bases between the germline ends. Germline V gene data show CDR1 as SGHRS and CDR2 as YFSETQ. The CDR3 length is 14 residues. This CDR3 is CASSLQGPPTEAFF. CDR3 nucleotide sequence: TGCGCCAGCAGCTTACAGGGACCCCCCACTGAAGCTTTCTTT.

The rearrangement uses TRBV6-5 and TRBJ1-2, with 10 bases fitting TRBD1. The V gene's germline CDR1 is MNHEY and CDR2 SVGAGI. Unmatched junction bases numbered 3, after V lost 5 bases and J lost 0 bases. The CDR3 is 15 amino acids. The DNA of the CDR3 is TGTGCCAGCAGTGGGGACAGGGGACCTAACTATGGCTACACCTTC. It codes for CASSGDRGPNYGYTF.

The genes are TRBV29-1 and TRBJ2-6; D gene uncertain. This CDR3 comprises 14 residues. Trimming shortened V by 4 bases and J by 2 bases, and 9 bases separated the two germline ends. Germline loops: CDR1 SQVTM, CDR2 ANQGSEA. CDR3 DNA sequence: TGCAGCGTTGCATACGCACCTGGGGCCAACGTCCTGACTTTC. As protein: CSVAYAPGANVLTF.

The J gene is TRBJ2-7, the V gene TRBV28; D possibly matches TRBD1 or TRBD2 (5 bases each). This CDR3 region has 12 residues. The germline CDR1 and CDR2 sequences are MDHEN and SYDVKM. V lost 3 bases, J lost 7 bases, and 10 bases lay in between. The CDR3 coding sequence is TGTGCCAGCAGTTTGGCCGAGGGGGAGCAGTACTTC. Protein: CASSLAEGEQYF.

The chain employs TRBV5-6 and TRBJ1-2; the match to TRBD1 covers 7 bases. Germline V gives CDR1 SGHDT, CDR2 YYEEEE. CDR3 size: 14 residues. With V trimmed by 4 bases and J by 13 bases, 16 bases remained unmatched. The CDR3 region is CASSKPWTGAEPTF. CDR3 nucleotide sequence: TGTGCCAGCAGCAAACCGTGGACAGGCGCGGAACCCACCTTC. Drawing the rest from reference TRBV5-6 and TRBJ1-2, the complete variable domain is DAGVTQSPTHLIKTRGQQVTLRCSPKSGHDTVSWYQQALGQGPQFIFQYYEEEERQRGNFPDRFSGHQFPNYSSELNVNALLLGDSALYLCASSKPWTGAEPTFGSGTRLTVV.

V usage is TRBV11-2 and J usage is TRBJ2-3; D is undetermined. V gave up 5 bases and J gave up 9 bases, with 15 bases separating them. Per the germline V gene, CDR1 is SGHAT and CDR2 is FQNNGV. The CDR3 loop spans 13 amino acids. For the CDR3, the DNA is TGTGCCAGCAGCGACCTCGGCCGTGGCACGCAGTATTTT. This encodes CASSDLGRGTQYF.

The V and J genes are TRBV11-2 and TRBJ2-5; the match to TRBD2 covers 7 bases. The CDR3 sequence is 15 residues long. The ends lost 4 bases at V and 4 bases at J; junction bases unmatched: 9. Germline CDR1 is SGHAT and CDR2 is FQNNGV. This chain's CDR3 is CASSSPSGGRETQYF. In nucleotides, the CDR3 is TGTGCCAGCAGCTCCCCGTCCGGGGGGAGAGAGACCCAGTACTTC.

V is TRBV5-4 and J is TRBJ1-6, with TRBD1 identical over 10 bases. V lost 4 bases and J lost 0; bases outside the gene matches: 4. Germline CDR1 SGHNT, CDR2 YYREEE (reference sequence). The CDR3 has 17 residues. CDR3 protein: CASSRDRGSSYNSPLHF. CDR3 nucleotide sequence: TGTGCCAGCAGCCGGGACAGGGGAAGCTCCTATAATTCACCCCTCCACTTT.

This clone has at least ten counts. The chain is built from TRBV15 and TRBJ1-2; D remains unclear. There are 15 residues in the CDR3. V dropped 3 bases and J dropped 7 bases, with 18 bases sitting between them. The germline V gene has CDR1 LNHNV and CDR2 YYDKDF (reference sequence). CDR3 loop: CATSRGGTTSLGYTF. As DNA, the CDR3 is TGTGCCACCAGCAGGGGAGGTACGACCTCGCTTGGCTACACCTTC.

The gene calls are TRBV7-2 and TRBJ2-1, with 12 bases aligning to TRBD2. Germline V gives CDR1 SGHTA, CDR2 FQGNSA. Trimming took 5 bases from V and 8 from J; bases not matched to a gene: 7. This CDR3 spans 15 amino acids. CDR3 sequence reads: CASSQTSGSFDEQFF. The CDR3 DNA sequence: TGTGCCAGCAGCCAGACTAGCGGGAGTTTCGATGAGCAGTTCTTC. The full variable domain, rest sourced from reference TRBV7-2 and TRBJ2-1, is GAGVSQSPSNKVTEKGKDVELRCDPISGHTALYWYRQSLGQGLEFLIYFQGNSAPDKSGLPSDRFSAERTGGSVSTLTIQRTQQEDSAVYLCASSQTSGSFDEQFFGPGTRLTVL.

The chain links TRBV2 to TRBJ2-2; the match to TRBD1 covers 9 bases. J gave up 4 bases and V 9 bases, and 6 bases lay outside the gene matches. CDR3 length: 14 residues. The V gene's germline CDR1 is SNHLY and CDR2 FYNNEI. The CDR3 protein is CASKRDRVTGELFF. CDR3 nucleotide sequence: TGTGCCAGTAAGCGGGACAGGGTCACCGGGGAGCTGTTTTTT.

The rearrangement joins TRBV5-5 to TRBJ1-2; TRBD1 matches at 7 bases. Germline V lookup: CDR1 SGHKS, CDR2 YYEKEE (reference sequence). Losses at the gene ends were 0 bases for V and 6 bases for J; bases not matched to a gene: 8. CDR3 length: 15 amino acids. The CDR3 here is CASSLAQTGFNGYTF. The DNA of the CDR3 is TGTGCCAGCAGCTTGGCCCAGACAGGGTTCAATGGCTACACCTTC.

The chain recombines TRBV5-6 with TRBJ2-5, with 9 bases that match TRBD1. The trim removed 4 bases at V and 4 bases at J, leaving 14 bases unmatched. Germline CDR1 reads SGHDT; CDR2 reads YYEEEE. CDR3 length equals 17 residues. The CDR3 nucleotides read TGTGCCAGCAGCCTAACAGCAGGGACAGGGTTTCGAGAGACCCAGTACTTC. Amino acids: CASSLTAGTGFRETQYF.

CDR3: CATSPGGSEQYF. The CDR3 nucleotides read TGTGCCACCAGCCCGGGGGGCTCCGAGCAGTACTTC. V and J are TRBV10-3 and TRBJ2-7, with D tentatively TRBD2 (7 bases). Trimming removed 10 bases from V and 6 bases from J, with 16 bases in between. The CDR3 contains 12 residues. Germline CDR1 ENHRY, CDR2 SYGVKD.

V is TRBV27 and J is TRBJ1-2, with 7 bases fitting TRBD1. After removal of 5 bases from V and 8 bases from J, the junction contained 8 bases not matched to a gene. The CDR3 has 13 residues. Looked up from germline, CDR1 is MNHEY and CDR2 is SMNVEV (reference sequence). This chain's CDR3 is CASSNRGSRGYTF. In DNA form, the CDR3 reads TGTGCCAGCAGTAACAGGGGTTCAAGAGGCTACACCTTC.